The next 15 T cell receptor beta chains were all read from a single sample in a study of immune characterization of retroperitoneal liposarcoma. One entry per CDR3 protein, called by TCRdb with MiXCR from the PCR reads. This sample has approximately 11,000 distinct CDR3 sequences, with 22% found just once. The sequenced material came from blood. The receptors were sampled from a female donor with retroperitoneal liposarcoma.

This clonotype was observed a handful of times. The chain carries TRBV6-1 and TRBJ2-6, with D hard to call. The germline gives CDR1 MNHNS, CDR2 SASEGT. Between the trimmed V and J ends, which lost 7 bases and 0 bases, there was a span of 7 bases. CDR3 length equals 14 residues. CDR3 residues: CASKQTSGANVLTF. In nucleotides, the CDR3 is TGTGCCAGCAAGCAGACCTCTGGGGCCAACGTCCTGACTTTC.

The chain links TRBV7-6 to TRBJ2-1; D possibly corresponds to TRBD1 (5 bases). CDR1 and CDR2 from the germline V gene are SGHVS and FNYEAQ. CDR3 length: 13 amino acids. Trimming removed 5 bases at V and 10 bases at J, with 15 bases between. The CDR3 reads CASSPDISYEQFF. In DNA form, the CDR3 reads TGTGCCAGCAGCCCGGACATTTCCTACGAGCAGTTCTTC.

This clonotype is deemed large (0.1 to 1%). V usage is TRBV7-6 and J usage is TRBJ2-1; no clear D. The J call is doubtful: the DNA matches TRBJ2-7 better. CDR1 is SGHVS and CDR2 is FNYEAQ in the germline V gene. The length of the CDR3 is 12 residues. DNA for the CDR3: TGTGCCAGCAGCTCCACGATCTCCGAGCAGTACTTC. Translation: CASSSTISEQYF.

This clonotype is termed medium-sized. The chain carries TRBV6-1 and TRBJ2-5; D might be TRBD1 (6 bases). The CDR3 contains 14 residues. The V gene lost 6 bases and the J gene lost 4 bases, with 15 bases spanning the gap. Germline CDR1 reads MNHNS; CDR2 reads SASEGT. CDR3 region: CASRSQGIGETQYF. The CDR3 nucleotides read TGTGCCAGCAGATCCCAGGGGATCGGAGAGACCCAGTACTTC.

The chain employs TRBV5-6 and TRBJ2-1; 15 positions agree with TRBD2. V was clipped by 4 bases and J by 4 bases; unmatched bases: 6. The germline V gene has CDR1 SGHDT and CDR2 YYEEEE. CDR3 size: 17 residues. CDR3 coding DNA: TGTGCCAGCAGCCCCACCGGGACTAGCGGGAGGTACAATGAGCAGTTCTTC. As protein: CASSPTGTSGRYNEQFF.

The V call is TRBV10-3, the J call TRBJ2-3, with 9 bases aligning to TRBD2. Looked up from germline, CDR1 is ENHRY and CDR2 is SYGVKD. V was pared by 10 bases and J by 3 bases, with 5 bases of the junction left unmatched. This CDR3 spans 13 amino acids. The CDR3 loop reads CATKGLATDTQYF. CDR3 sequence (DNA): TGTGCCACCAAAGGACTAGCGACAGATACGCAGTATTTT.

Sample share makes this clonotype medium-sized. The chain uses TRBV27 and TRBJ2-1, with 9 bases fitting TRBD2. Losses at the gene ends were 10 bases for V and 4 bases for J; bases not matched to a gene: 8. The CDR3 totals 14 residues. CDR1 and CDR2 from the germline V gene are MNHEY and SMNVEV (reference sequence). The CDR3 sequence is CATRGLAGYNEQFF. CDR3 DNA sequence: TGTGCCACCCGGGGTCTAGCGGGATACAATGAGCAGTTCTTC.

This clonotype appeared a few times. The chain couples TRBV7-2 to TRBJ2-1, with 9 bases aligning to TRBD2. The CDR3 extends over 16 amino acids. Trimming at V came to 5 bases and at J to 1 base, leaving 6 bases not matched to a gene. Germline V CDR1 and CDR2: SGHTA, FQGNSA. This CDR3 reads CASSRSGRRSYNEQFF. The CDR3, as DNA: TGTGCCAGCAGCCGTAGCGGGAGAAGGTCCTACAATGAGCAGTTCTTC.

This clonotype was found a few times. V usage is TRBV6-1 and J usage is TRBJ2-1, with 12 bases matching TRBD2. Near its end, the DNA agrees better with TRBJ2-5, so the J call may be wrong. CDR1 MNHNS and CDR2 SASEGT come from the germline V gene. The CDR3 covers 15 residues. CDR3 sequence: CAGAPGLAGDGTQYF. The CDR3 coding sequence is TGTGCCGGAGCCCCGGGACTAGCGGGTGATGGGACCCAGTACTTC.

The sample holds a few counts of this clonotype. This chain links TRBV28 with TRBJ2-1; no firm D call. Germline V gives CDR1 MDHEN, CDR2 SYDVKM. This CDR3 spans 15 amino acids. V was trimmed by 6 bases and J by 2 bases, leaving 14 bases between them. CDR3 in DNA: TGTGCCAGCAGACCCTTGGATGGGGCCTACAATGAGCAGTTCTTC. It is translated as CASRPLDGAYNEQFF.

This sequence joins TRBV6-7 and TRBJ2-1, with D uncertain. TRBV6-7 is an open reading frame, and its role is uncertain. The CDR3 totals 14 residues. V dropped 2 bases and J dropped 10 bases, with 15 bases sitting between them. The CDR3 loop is CASSYMVGSYEQFF. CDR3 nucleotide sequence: TGTGCCAGCAGTTACATGGTGGGGTCCTACGAGCAGTTCTTC.

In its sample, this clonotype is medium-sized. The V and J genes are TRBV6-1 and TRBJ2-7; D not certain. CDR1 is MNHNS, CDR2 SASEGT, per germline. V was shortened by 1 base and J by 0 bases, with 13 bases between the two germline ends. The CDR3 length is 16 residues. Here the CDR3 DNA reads TGTGCCAGCAGTGAAGGGGCTCGGTTGATCTCCTACGAGCAGTACTTC. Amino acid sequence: CASSEGARLISYEQYF.

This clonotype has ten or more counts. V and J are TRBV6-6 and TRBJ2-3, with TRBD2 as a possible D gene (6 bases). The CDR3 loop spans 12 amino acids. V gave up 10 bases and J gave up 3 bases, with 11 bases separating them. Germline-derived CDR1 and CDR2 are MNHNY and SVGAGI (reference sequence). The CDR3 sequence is CATRDLTDTQYF. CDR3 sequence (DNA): TGTGCCACCAGGGACTTGACAGATACGCAGTATTTT.

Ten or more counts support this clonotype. The DNA of the CDR3 is TGTGCCAGCAGGGGTGACGCTGGGAATGAGCAGTTCTTC. Its translation is CASRGDAGNEQFF. The genes are TRBV7-2 and TRBJ2-1; D remains ambiguous. The CDR3 covers 13 residues. Trimming took 6 bases from V and 7 from J, leaving 13 bases between them. Germline V CDR1 and CDR2: SGHTA, FQGNSA.

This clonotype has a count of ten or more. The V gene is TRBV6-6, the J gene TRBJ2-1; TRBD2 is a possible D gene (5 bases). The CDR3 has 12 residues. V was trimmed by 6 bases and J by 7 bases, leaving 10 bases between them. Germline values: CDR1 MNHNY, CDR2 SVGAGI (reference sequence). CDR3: CASSLTRNEQFF. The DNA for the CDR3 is TGTGCCAGCAGCTTAACTAGAAATGAGCAGTTCTTC.